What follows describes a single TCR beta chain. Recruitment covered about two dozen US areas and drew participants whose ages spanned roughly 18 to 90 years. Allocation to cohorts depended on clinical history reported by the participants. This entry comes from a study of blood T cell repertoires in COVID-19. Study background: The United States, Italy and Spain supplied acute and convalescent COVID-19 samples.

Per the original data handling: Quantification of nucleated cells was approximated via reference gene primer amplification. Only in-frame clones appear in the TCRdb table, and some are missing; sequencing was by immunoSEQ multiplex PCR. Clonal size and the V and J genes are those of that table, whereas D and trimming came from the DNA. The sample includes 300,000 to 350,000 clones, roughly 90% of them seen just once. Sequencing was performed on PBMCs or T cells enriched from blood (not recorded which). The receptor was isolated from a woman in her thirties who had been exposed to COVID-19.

CDR3 loop: CASSLAGGAGETQYF. CDR3 nucleotide sequence: TGTGCCAGCAGCTTGGCCGGGGGGGCAGGTGAGACCCAGTACTTC. This chain joins TRBV5-4 and TRBJ2-5; 8 bases are shared with TRBD2. From germline, CDR1 is SGHNT and CDR2 YYREEE (reference sequence). V lost 0 bases to trimming and J lost 5 bases; unmatched junction nucleotides: 6. The CDR3 sequence is 15 residues long. The variable domain in full, with the rest retrieved from reference TRBV5-4 and TRBJ2-5, is ETGVTQSPTHLIKTRGQQVTLRCSSQSGHNTVSWYQQALGQGPQFIFQYYREEENGRGNFPPRFSGLQFPNYSSELNVNALELDDSALYLCASSLAGGAGETQYFGPGTRLLVL.